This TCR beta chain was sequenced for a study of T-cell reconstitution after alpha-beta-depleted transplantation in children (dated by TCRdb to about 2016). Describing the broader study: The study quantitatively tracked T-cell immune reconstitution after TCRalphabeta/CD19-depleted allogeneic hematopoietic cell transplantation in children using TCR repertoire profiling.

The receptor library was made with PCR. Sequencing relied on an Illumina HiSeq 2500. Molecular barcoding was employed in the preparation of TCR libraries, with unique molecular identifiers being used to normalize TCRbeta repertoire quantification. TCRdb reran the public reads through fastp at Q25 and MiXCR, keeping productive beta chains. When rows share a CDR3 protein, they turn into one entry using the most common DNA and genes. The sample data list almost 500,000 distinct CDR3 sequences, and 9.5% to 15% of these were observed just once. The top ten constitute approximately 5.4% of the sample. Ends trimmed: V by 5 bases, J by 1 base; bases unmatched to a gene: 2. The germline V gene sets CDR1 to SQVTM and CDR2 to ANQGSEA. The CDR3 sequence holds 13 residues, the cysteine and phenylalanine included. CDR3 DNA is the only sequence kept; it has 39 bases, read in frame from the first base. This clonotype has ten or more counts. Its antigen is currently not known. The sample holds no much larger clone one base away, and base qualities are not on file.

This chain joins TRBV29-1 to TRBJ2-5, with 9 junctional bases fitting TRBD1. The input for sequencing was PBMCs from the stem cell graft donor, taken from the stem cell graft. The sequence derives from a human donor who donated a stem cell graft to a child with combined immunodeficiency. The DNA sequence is TGCAGCGTTCAGACAGGGGGCCAAGAGACCCAGTACTTC. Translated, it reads CSVQTGGQETQYF. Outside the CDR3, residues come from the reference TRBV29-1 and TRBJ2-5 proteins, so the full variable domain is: SAVISQKPSRDICQRGTSLTIQCQVDSQVTMMFWYRQQPGQSLTLIATANQGSEATYESGFVIDKFPISRPNLTFSTLTVSNMSPEDSSIYLCSVQTGGQETQYFGPGTRLLVL.